This T cell receptor (beta chain) came from a study of lymphopenia after photon versus proton radiotherapy. Germline V gene lookup returns CDR1 SGHTA and CDR2 FQGNSA. This CDR3 spans 13 amino acids. J gave up 3 bases and V 7 bases, and 6 bases lay outside the gene matches. Libraries were prepared by immunoSEQ multiplex PCR; TCRdb keeps only in-frame clonotypes and omits some of them. The profile covers roughly 45,000 clones, with less than 90% appearing a single time and 2% to 2.5% taken by the ten largest. This clone showed up just once. The sample in question was peripheral blood, obtained from a patient treated with photon-based radiotherapy. The V and J genes are TRBV7-2 and TRBJ2-7, with TRBD1 matching over 7 bases. The TCR comes from a man aged 35-49 years with gastric cancer. This CDR3 reads CASNLQGDYEQYF. DNA of the CDR3: TGTGCCAGCAACCTCCAGGGGGACTACGAGCAGTACTTC.